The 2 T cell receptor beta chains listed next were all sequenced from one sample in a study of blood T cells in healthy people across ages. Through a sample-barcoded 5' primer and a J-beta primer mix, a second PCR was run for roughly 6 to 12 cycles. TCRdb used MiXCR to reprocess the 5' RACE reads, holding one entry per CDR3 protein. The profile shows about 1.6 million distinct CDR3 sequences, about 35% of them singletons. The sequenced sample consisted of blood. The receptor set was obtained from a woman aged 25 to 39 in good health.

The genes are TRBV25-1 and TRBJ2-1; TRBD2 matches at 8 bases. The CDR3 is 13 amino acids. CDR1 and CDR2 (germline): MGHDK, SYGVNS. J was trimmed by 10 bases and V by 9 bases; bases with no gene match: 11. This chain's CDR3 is CARTGGQSKEQFF. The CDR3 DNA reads TGTGCCAGAACGGGAGGGCAAAGCAAGGAGCAGTTCTTC.

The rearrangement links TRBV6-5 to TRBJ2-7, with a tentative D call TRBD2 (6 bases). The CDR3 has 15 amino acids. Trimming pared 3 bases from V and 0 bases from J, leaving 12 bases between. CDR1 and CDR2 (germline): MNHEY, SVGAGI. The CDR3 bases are TGTGCCAGCAGTTATGCCGCGGGGAGCTCCTACGAGCAGTACTTC. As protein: CASSYAAGSSYEQYF.